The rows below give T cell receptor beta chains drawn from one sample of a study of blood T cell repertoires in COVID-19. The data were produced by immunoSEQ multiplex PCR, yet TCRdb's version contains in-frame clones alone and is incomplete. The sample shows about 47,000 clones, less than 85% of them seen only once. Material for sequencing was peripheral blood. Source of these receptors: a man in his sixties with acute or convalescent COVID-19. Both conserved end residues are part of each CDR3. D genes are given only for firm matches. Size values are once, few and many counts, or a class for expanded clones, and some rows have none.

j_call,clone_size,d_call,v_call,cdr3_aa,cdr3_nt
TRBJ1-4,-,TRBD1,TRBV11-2,CASSGHRGKKANEKLFF,TGTGCCAGCAGCGGACACAGGGGGAAGAAAGCTAATGAAAAACTGTTTTTT
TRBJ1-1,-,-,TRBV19,CASSMAGRTEAFF,TGTGCCAGTAGTATGGCAGGGAGGACTGAAGCTTTCTTT
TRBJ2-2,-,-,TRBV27,CASSLLGAGGELFF,TGTGCCAGCAGTTTATTGGGGGCGGGCGGGGAGCTGTTTTTT
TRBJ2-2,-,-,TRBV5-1,CASSVSDWTGELFF,TGCGCCAGCAGCGTTAGCGACTGGACCGGGGAGCTGTTTTTT
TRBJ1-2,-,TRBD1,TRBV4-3,CASSQGGTGSYGYTF,TGCGCCAGCAGCCAAGGTGGGACAGGAAGCTATGGCTACACCTTC
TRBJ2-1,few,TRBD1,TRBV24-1,CATRDGTAYNEQFF,TGTGCCACCAGGGATGGGACAGCCTACAATGAGCAGTTCTTC
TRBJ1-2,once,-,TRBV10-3,CAISESITESNYGYTF,TGTGCCATCAGTGAGTCGATTACAGAATCTAACTATGGCTACACCTTC
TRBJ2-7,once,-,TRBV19,CASSIGIVNGPYEQYF,TGTGCCAGTAGTATCGGGATAGTTAATGGGCCCTACGAGCAGTACTTC
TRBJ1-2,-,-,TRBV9,CASSVVGGSGYTF,TGTGCCAGCAGCGTAGTAGGGGGATCTGGCTACACCTTC
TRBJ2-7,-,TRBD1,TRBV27,CASSGDRGAYEQYF,TGTGCCAGCAGTGGGGACAGGGGGGCCTACGAGCAGTACTTC
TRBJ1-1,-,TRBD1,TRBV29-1,CSVRQGNTEAFF,TGCAGCGTTCGACAGGGAAACACTGAAGCTTTCTTT
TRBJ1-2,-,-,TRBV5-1,CASSAEQPQDGYTF,TGCGCCAGCAGCGCCGAGCAGCCGCAGGATGGCTACACCTTC
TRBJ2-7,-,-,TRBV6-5,CASAGTDYEQYF,TGTGCCAGCGCGGGGACCGACTACGAGCAGTACTTC
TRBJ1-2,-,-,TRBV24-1,CATSDLRESDGYTF,TGTGCCACCAGTGATTTGAGGGAGTCGGATGGCTACACCTTC
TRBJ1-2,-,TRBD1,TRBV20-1,CSAPGTVGYTF,TGCAGTGCGCCCGGGACAGTAGGCTACACCTTC
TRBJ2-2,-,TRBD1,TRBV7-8,CASSLDAGGHTGELFF,TGTGCCAGCAGTCTAGATGCAGGGGGCCACACCGGGGAGCTGTTTTTT
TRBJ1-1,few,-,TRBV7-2,CASSLVFGEGNTEAFF,TGTGCCAGCAGCTTAGTGTTTGGAGAAGGGAACACTGAAGCTTTCTTT
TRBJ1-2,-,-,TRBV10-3,CAISESQGTQTGYTF,TGTGCCATCAGTGAGTCCCAGGGTACCCAAACTGGCTACACCTTC
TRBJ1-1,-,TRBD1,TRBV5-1,CASSLGQGSTEAFF,TGCGCCAGCAGCTTGGGACAGGGAAGCACTGAAGCTTTCTTT
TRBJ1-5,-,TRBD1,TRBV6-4,CASRGAGGYSNQPQHF,TGTGCCAGCAGGGGGGCAGGGGGCTATAGCAATCAGCCCCAGCATTTT
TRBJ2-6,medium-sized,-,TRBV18,CASSQGGGTGANVLTF,TGTGCCAGCTCACAGGGAGGAGGGACCGGGGCCAACGTCCTGACTTTC
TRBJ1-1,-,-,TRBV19,CASSTLDSEAFF,TGTGCCAGTAGTACCCTTGACAGTGAAGCTTTCTTT
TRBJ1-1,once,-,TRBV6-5,CASSYEPAQNTEAFF,TGTGCCAGCAGTTACGAGCCCGCCCAGAACACTGAAGCTTTCTTT
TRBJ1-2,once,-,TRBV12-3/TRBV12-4,CASGPAGGYGYTF,TGTGCCAGCGGCCCCGCCGGAGGATATGGCTACACCTTC
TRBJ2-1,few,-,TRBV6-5,CASSYVSGDKQFF,TGTGCCAGCAGTTACGTCTCAGGGGATAAGCAGTTCTTC
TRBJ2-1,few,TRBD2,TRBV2,CASSATSGAPLSSYNEQFF,TGTGCCAGCAGTGCGACTAGCGGGGCGCCGCTTAGCTCCTACAATGAGCAGTTCTTC
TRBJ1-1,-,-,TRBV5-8,CASSLPGINTEAFF,TGTGCCAGCAGCTTGCCAGGGATAAACACTGAAGCTTTCTTT
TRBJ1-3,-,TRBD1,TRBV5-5,CASSLSGGRNTIYF,TGTGCCAGCAGCTTGTCAGGGGGGCGAAACACCATATATTTT
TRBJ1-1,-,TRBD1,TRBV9,CASSRSQGGTEAFF,TGTGCCAGCAGCAGGAGCCAGGGGGGCACTGAAGCTTTCTTT
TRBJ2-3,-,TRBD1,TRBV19,CASTPGTVSTDTQYF,TGTGCCAGTACCCCCGGGACAGTCAGCACAGATACGCAGTATTTT
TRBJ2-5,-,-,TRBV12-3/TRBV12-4,CASSSGDWETQYF,TGTGCCAGCAGTTCAGGGGATTGGGAGACCCAGTACTTC
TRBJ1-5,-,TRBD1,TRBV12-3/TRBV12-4,CASSAGGHQPQHF,TGTGCCAGCAGTGCAGGGGGCCATCAGCCCCAGCATTTT
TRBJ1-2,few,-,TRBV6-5,CASRLTVGQSDGYTF,TGTGCCAGCAGGCTGACAGTGGGACAATCCGATGGCTACACCTTC
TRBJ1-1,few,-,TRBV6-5,CASSYVGSKRKPFF,TGTGCCAGCAGTTACGTCGGGAGCAAGAGAAAACCCTTCTTT
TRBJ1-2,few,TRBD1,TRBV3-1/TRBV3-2,CASSQDRGIYYGYTF,TGTGCCAGCAGCCAAGACAGGGGGATTTACTATGGCTACACCTTC
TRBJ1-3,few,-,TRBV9,CASSVVPTGGNTIYF,TGTGCCAGCAGCGTAGTCCCGACAGGTGGAAACACCATATATTTT
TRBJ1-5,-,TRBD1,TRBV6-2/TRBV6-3,CASSWTGGQGARRNQPQHF,TGTGCCAGCAGTTGGACTGGAGGACAGGGGGCTCGTCGCAATCAGCCCCAGCATTTT